A selection of T cell receptor beta chains follows, all from one sample in a study of T cell responses to AZD1222 COVID-19 vaccine. The repertoire was sequenced with immunoSEQ multiplex PCR; TCRdb's copy has only in-frame clones and lacks some. The repertoire holds some 130,000 clones, with approximately 91% as singletons. The material was peripheral blood, obtained 28 days after the second AZD1222 dose. The origin of the receptors is an adult who received the AZD1222 COVID-19 vaccine. CDR3s include the opening cysteine and the closing phenylalanine or tryptophan. D genes are given only for firm matches. Not every row has a clone size; where given, it reads once, few, many or a size class.

J gene: TRBJ2-2
D gene: .
V gene: TRBV19
clone size: .
CDR3 protein: CASLPLGGVTGELFF
CDR3 DNA: TGTGCCAGTCTCCCTCTAGGGGGGGTCACCGGGGAGCTGTTTTTT

J gene: TRBJ2-7
D gene: .
V gene: TRBV9
clone size: few
CDR3 protein: CASSSTSQQYF
CDR3 DNA: TGTGCCAGCAGCTCTACCTCCCAGCAGTACTTC

J gene: TRBJ2-7
D gene: TRBD1
V gene: TRBV28
clone size: .
CDR3 protein: CASSSYRDSPYEQYF
CDR3 DNA: TGTGCCAGCAGTTCTTACCGGGACAGCCCCTACGAGCAGTACTTC

J gene: TRBJ2-1
D gene: .
V gene: TRBV2
clone size: .
CDR3 protein: CASMSSSYNEQFF
CDR3 DNA: TGTGCCAGCATGAGTAGTTCCTACAATGAGCAGTTCTTC

J gene: TRBJ2-7
D gene: .
V gene: TRBV3-1/TRBV3-2
clone size: .
CDR3 protein: CASSPGAEIYYEQYF
CDR3 DNA: TGTGCCAGCAGCCCAGGAGCCGAGATCTACTACGAGCAGTACTTC

J gene: TRBJ2-1
D gene: TRBD2
V gene: TRBV3-1/TRBV3-2
clone size: few
CDR3 protein: CASRPKGAASGASTNEQFF
CDR3 DNA: TGTGCCAGCAGACCGAAGGGGGCGGCTAGCGGGGCCAGTACCAATGAGCAGTTCTTC

J gene: TRBJ2-7
D gene: .
V gene: TRBV19
clone size: .
CDR3 protein: CASAILQGSSYEQYF
CDR3 DNA: TGTGCCAGCGCCATACTTCAGGGTAGCTCCTACGAGCAGTACTTC

J gene: TRBJ2-1
D gene: TRBD2
V gene: TRBV24-1
clone size: once
CDR3 protein: CATSDPSTAGLWTSGMFF
CDR3 DNA: TGTGCCACCAGTGACCCCTCCACTGCGGGCCTTTGGACTAGCGGGATGTTCTTC

J gene: TRBJ2-7
D gene: .
V gene: TRBV6-5
clone size: .
CDR3 protein: CASSFLATKTYEQYF
CDR3 DNA: TGTGCCAGCAGCTTTTTAGCGACAAAAACCTACGAGCAGTACTTC

J gene: TRBJ1-6
D gene: .
V gene: TRBV19
clone size: .
CDR3 protein: CASSTIPNSPLHF
CDR3 DNA: TGTGCCAGTAGTACAATTCCGAATTCACCCCTCCACTTT

J gene: TRBJ1-1
D gene: .
V gene: TRBV11-3
clone size: .
CDR3 protein: CASSLGPQGTAEAFF
CDR3 DNA: TGTGCCAGCAGCTTAGGACCACAGGGAACCGCTGAAGCTTTCTTT

J gene: TRBJ2-5
D gene: TRBD1
V gene: TRBV7-3
clone size: .
CDR3 protein: CASSSSIRTGIIETQYF
CDR3 DNA: TGTGCCAGCAGCTCCTCGATAAGGACAGGGATTATAGAGACCCAGTACTTC

J gene: TRBJ1-1
D gene: TRBD1
V gene: TRBV5-1
clone size: .
CDR3 protein: CASSYGGGLNTEAFF
CDR3 DNA: TGCGCCAGCAGCTACGGAGGGGGCCTGAACACTGAAGCTTTCTTT

J gene: TRBJ2-1
D gene: TRBD2
V gene: TRBV13
clone size: .
CDR3 protein: CASSRSGLAGLNEQFF
CDR3 DNA: TGTGCCAGCAGCCGAAGTGGACTAGCGGGATTAAATGAGCAGTTCTTC

J gene: TRBJ2-5
D gene: TRBD1
V gene: TRBV7-3
clone size: .
CDR3 protein: CASSPGTEETQYF
CDR3 DNA: TGTGCCAGCAGCCCCGGGACAGAAGAGACCCAGTACTTC

J gene: TRBJ2-3
D gene: .
V gene: TRBV28
clone size: .
CDR3 protein: CASALTDTQYF
CDR3 DNA: TGTGCCAGCGCCCTCACAGATACGCAGTATTTT

J gene: TRBJ2-4
D gene: .
V gene: TRBV3-1/TRBV3-2
clone size: .
CDR3 protein: CASSQVGSGIAKNIQYF
CDR3 DNA: TGTGCCAGCAGCCAAGTGGGCAGCGGAATAGCCAAAAACATTCAGTACTTC

J gene: TRBJ2-1
D gene: .
V gene: TRBV6-5
clone size: .
CDR3 protein: CASSYSFLAGDEQFF
CDR3 DNA: TGTGCCAGCAGTTACTCGTTCCTAGCAGGCGATGAGCAGTTCTTC

J gene: TRBJ1-1
D gene: .
V gene: TRBV28
clone size: .
CDR3 protein: CASSLGDARTEAFF
CDR3 DNA: TGTGCCAGCAGTTTGGGGGACGCGAGGACTGAAGCTTTCTTT

J gene: TRBJ2-1
D gene: .
V gene: TRBV5-3
clone size: .
CDR3 protein: CARSLQFPEVGYNEQFF
CDR3 DNA: TGTGCCAGAAGCCTCCAATTCCCGGAGGTGGGCTACAATGAGCAGTTCTTC

J gene: TRBJ2-5
D gene: .
V gene: TRBV6-5
clone size: .
CDR3 protein: CASSSQTLSETQYF
CDR3 DNA: TGTGCCAGCAGTTCGCAGACCCTTTCCGAGACCCAGTACTTC

J gene: TRBJ2-3
D gene: .
V gene: TRBV6-5
clone size: .
CDR3 protein: CASSFPGSDTQYF
CDR3 DNA: TGTGCCAGCAGTTTCCCAGGTTCAGATACGCAGTATTTT

J gene: TRBJ2-1
D gene: TRBD2
V gene: TRBV6-5
clone size: .
CDR3 protein: CASSYEPSGSYNEQFF
CDR3 DNA: TGTGCCAGCAGTTACGAACCTAGCGGATCCTACAATGAGCAGTTCTTC

J gene: TRBJ1-5
D gene: TRBD1
V gene: TRBV5-6
clone size: .
CDR3 protein: CASSRQGGNQPQHF
CDR3 DNA: TGTGCCAGCAGTAGACAGGGGGGCAATCAGCCCCAGCATTTT

J gene: TRBJ2-7
D gene: .
V gene: TRBV9
clone size: .
CDR3 protein: CASSRNPSGASSYEQYF
CDR3 DNA: TGTGCCAGCAGCCGGAATCCTTCGGGGGCGAGCTCCTACGAGCAGTACTTC

J gene: TRBJ2-7
D gene: .
V gene: TRBV7-8
clone size: .
CDR3 protein: CASSPPSAEQYF
CDR3 DNA: TGTGCCAGCAGCCCCCCTAGCGCCGAGCAGTACTTC